The 8 T cell receptor beta chains listed next were all sequenced from one sample in a study of T cell responses to AZD1222 COVID-19 vaccine. Libraries were prepared by immunoSEQ multiplex PCR; TCRdb keeps only in-frame clonotypes and omits some of them. The sample lists 40,000 to 55,000 clones, about 90% occurring once. The sequences come from peripheral blood, collected 28 days after the second AZD1222 dose. The receptors come from an adult who received the AZD1222 COVID-19 vaccine.

The gene calls are TRBV4-1 and TRBJ2-7, with TRBD2 matching over 8 bases. The V and J ends lost 0 bases and 2 bases, in that order; junction bases with no gene match: 6. The CDR3 has 16 amino acids. Germline CDR1 reads MGHRA; CDR2 reads YSYEKL. CDR3 region: CASSQDQISGAYEQYF. DNA for the CDR3: TGCGCCAGCAGCCAAGATCAAATTAGCGGGGCCTACGAGCAGTACTTC.

The chain joins TRBV5-1 to TRBJ1-1, with D hard to call. In germline, CDR1 is SGHRS, CDR2 YFSETQ. The CDR3 has 14 amino acids. Trimming took off 1 base at V and 2 bases at J, with 9 bases between the two ends. Written as DNA, the CDR3 is TGCGCCAGCAGCTTGAACAGTCTAAACACTGAAGCTTTCTTT. As protein: CASSLNSLNTEAFF.

The rearrangement uses TRBV28 and TRBJ1-5; possible D gene TRBD1, 6 bases. The V and J ends lost 7 bases and 6 bases respectively, with 10 bases between them. From germline, CDR1 is MDHEN and CDR2 SYDVKM. The CDR3 loop spans 12 amino acids. The CDR3 sequence: CASNTRGQPQHF. The CDR3 DNA reads TGTGCCAGCAATACCAGGGGTCAGCCCCAGCATTTT.

The chain joins TRBV28 to TRBJ2-7; the match to TRBD2 covers 10 bases. The CDR3 consists of 14 residues. Germline CDR1 reads MDHEN; CDR2 reads SYDVKM. V gave up 5 bases and J gave up 2 bases; unmatched junction bases: 3. The CDR3 protein is CASSPGLATYEQYF. In DNA, the CDR3 is TGTGCCAGCAGTCCGGGACTAGCGACCTACGAGCAGTACTTC.

The chain couples TRBV2 to TRBJ2-2; weak D call: TRBD1 (6 bases). Trimming took 6 bases from V and 4 from J, leaving 9 bases between them. Germline assignment: CDR1 SNHLY and CDR2 FYNNEI. The CDR3 is 13 amino acids. The CDR3: CASSGQLTGELFF. The CDR3 DNA reads as TGTGCCAGCAGCGGACAGCTCACCGGGGAGCTGTTTTTT.

This chain joins TRBV19 and TRBJ1-5; 8 nucleotides align to TRBD1. CDR1 and CDR2 from the germline V gene are LNHDA and SQIVND (reference sequence). V dropped 3 bases and J dropped 4; count of bases not matched to a gene: 8. The CDR3 contains 16 residues. The CDR3 coding sequence is TGTGCCAGTAGTATTTTAGGGACAGGAGGAAATCAGCCCCAGCATTTT. As protein: CASSILGTGGNQPQHF.

The chain carries TRBV30 and TRBJ1-3; D unresolved. V lost 0 bases and J lost 4, with 13 bases in between. The CDR3 covers 15 residues. CDR1 GTSNPN and CDR2 SVGIG come from the germline V gene (reference sequence). CDR3 in amino acids: CAWSVPRFPGNTIYF. The CDR3 DNA follows: TGTGCCTGGAGTGTACCCCGGTTTCCAGGAAACACCATATATTTT.

The genes are TRBV24-1 and TRBJ2-1; D is undetermined. The CDR3 is made up of 14 amino acids. Germline assignment: CDR1 KGHDR and CDR2 SFDVKD. V lost 1 base and J lost 10, with 13 bases in between. CDR3 in amino acids: CATSDLRRPGEQFF. Here the CDR3 DNA reads TGTGCCACCAGTGATTTACGACGGCCCGGGGAGCAGTTCTTC.